The 18 T cell receptor beta chains below were found in one sample sequenced in a study of shared clonotypes between healthy human individuals. The method was immunoSEQ multiplex PCR; TCRdb's version includes in-frame clones alone and lacks a portion of them. Of about 680,000 clones in the sample, 92% were seen once. Naive CD8 cells were CD45RO-negative, positively selected for CCR7, excluding terminally differentiated effector memory CD45RA+ cells. Sequenced: naive CD8+ T cells sorted from blood. These receptors all stem from a man under 40 in good health.

This clone appeared a single time. The chain recombines TRBV27 with TRBJ2-7; maybe TRBD2 (6 bases). CDR1 MNHEY and CDR2 SMNVEV come from the germline V gene (reference sequence). With 1 base removed from V and 0 bases from J, the gap between germline ends came to 10 bases. This CDR3 has 15 amino acids. The CDR3 spells CASSLFAGSSYEQYF. CDR3 nucleotides: TGTGCCAGCAGTTTATTCGCGGGGAGCTCCTACGAGCAGTACTTC.

The V call is TRBV28, the J call TRBJ1-5; tentatively, D is TRBD1 (5 bases). Germline CDR1 is MDHEN and CDR2 is SYDVKM. Trimming took off 11 bases at V and 2 bases at J, with 16 bases between the two ends. CDR3 length equals 14 residues. CDR3 region: CASGGFQGNQPQHF. In DNA, the CDR3 is TGTGCCTCTGGGGGTTTTCAGGGCAATCAGCCCCAGCATTTT.

This chain uses TRBV7-2 with TRBJ2-5; D is perhaps TRBD1 (6 bases). Germline CDR1 reads SGHTA; CDR2 reads FQGNSA. Trimming took 3 bases from V and 10 from J, leaving 15 bases between them. The CDR3 spans 13 residues. The chain's CDR3 is CASSFPDRRDQYF. The CDR3 DNA sequence: TGTGCCAGCAGCTTCCCCGACAGGAGAGACCAGTACTTC.

The chain combines TRBV4-1 with TRBJ2-3, with TRBD2 matching over 7 bases. CDR1 MGHRA and CDR2 YSYEKL come from the germline V gene. This CDR3 is 16 amino acids long. V lost 4 bases to trimming and J lost 1 base; unmatched junction nucleotides: 8. The CDR3 bases are TGCGCCAGCAGCCGAGAACTAGCGAGTGGCACAGATACGCAGTATTTT. Its translation: CASSRELASGTDTQYF.

This chain joins TRBV19 and TRBJ1-2, with D tentatively TRBD1 (5 bases). CDR3 length equals 14 residues. The V and J ends lost 3 bases and 4 bases respectively, with 12 bases between them. Germline assignment: CDR1 LNHDA and CDR2 SQIVND (reference sequence). The CDR3 DNA sequence: TGTGCCAGTAGTATGTGGGACGTGTCCTATGGCTACACCTTC. This codes for CASSMWDVSYGYTF.

This sequence joins TRBV6-1 and TRBJ1-5; D gene uncertain. V was clipped by 2 bases and J by 0 bases, with 14 bases between them. CDR1 and CDR2 (germline): MNHNS, SASEGT. This CDR3 is 17 amino acids long. The CDR3 DNA reads as TGTGCCAGCAGTGAATTTCGGCAGGTATATAGCAATCAGCCCCAGCATTTT. Translation gives CASSEFRQVYSNQPQHF.

The rearrangement links TRBV11-3 to TRBJ2-5; 9 nucleotides line up with TRBD2. Germline CDR1 is SGHNT and CDR2 is YENEEA. CDR3 size: 17 residues. The V segment lost 1 base and the J segment 1 base; nucleotides outside the gene matches: 7. The CDR3 DNA sequence: TGTGCCAGCAGCTTAGTAGCGGGAGTCCAAATCCAAGAGACCCAGTACTTC. This translates into CASSLVAGVQIQETQYF.

V and J are TRBV10-3 and TRBJ2-5; D is possibly TRBD1 (5 bases). CDR3 length: 17 amino acids. V was pared by 1 base and J by 5 bases, with 20 bases between. CDR1 ENHRY and CDR2 SYGVKD come from the germline V gene. CDR3 loop: CAISELPSSRAGETQYF. Here the CDR3 DNA reads TGTGCCATCAGTGAGTTACCCTCAAGCAGGGCTGGGGAGACCCAGTACTTC.

This clone was recorded a few times. The chain couples TRBV2 to TRBJ2-7; D gene unclear. CDR3 length: 11 amino acids. Between the trimmed V and J ends, which lost 5 bases and 10 bases, there was a span of 12 bases. The germline gives CDR1 SNHLY, CDR2 FYNNEI. CDR3 region: CASSRDHAQYF. CDR3 DNA: TGTGCCAGCAGTCGAGATCACGCACAGTACTTC.

The chain uses TRBV10-3 and TRBJ2-7, with 7 bases matching TRBD1. J was trimmed by 2 bases and V by 8 bases; bases with no gene match: 12. Looked up from germline, CDR1 is ENHRY and CDR2 is SYGVKD. This CDR3 spans 15 amino acids. The CDR3 coding sequence is TGTGCCATCTCGGGCGGACAGGCCATTACCTACGAGCAGTACTTC. As protein: CAISGGQAITYEQYF.

This clone was seen a few times. The chain uses TRBV14 and TRBJ2-1; 8 bases match TRBD1. With V trimmed by 1 base and J by 3 bases, 2 bases remained unmatched. CDR3 length: 15 amino acids. Per germline, CDR1 SGHDN and CDR2 FVKESK. CDR3 protein: CASSQGDRLYNEQFF. In DNA form, the CDR3 reads TGTGCCAGCAGCCAAGGGGACAGGCTCTACAATGAGCAGTTCTTC.

This clone appeared a few times. The rearrangement links TRBV6-5 to TRBJ1-1; 10 bases line up with TRBD1. Unmatched junction bases numbered 9, after V lost 6 bases and J lost 5 bases. The germline CDR1 and CDR2 sequences are MNHEY and SVGAGI. The CDR3 loop spans 15 amino acids. The CDR3 is CASSPGTGEYTEAFF. The CDR3 DNA is TGTGCCAGCAGCCCCGGGACAGGGGAATATACTGAAGCTTTCTTT.

This chain connects TRBV6-5 to TRBJ2-5; possible D gene TRBD2, 5 bases. The V end was cut by 4 bases, the J end by 1 base, with 16 bases between. The CDR3 is made up of 16 amino acids. Germline V gene sequence: CDR1 MNHEY, CDR2 SVGAGI. The chain's CDR3 is CASSLTDRTSQETQYF. CDR3 DNA: TGTGCCAGCAGTTTAACCGATCGGACTTCCCAAGAGACCCAGTACTTC.

This chain connects TRBV7-9 to TRBJ1-1; weak D call: TRBD1 (5 bases). The length of the CDR3 is 16 residues. Germline-derived CDR1 and CDR2 are SEHNR and FQNEAQ (reference sequence). V was clipped by 5 bases and J by 0 bases, with 16 bases between them. The CDR3 DNA reads TGTGCCAGCAGCCCGTCGGGGGTTAGCCTGAACACTGAAGCTTTCTTT. It specifies CASSPSGVSLNTEAFF.

This chain links TRBV30 with TRBJ2-1; TRBD1 might be the D (6 bases). The CDR3 is 14 residues long. The germline V and J ends were trimmed by 1 base and 3 bases, with 10 bases remaining between them. Per germline, CDR1 GTSNPN and CDR2 SVGIG (reference sequence). In DNA form, the CDR3 reads TGTGCCTGGAGTGAGGCAGGGGTCTACAATGAGCAGTTCTTC. Translated: CAWSEAGVYNEQFF.

The V and J genes are TRBV7-9 and TRBJ1-1; D is possibly TRBD1 (5 bases). With 5 bases removed from V and 10 bases from J, the gap between germline ends came to 11 bases. There are 11 residues in the CDR3. Germline assignment: CDR1 SEHNR and CDR2 FQNEAQ (reference sequence). The CDR3 is CASSGGGLAFF. CDR3 nucleotides: TGTGCCAGCAGCGGGGGAGGGTTAGCTTTCTTT. Variable domain in full (rest from reference TRBV7-9 and TRBJ1-1): DTGVSQNPRHKITKRGQNVTFRCDPISEHNRLYWYRQTLGQGPEFLTYFQNEAQLEKSRLLSDRFSAERPKGSFSTLEIQRTEQGDSAMYLCASSGGGLAFFGQGTRLTVV.

V usage is TRBV9 and J usage is TRBJ2-1; 9 bases map to TRBD2. Looked up from germline, CDR1 is SGDLS and CDR2 is YYNGEE. With V trimmed by 4 bases and J by 5 bases, 13 bases remained unmatched. The CDR3 spans 17 residues. CDR3 nucleotide sequence: TGTGCCAGCAGCCCTGCGACTAGCGGAATATACCACAATGAGCAGTTCTTC. It is translated as CASSPATSGIYHNEQFF.

The V call is TRBV29-1, the J call TRBJ1-1; TRBD1 might be the D (5 bases). This CDR3 contains 12 residues. Looked up from germline, CDR1 is SQVTM and CDR2 is ANQGSEA. CDR3 sequence: CTGGGLNTEAFF. CDR3 in DNA: TGCACCGGGGGGGGTTTGAACACTGAAGCTTTCTTT.